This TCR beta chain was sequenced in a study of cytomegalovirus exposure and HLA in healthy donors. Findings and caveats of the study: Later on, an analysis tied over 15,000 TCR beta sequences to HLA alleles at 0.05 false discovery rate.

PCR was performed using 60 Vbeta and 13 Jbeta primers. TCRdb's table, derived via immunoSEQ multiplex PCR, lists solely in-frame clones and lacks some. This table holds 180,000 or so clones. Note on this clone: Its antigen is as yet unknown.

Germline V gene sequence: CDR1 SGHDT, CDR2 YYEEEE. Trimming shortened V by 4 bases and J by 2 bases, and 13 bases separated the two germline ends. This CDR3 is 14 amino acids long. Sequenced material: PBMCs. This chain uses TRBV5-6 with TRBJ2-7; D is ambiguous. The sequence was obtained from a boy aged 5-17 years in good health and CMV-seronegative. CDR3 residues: CASSGPGLAYEQYF. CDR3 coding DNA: TGTGCCAGCAGCGGGCCTGGGTTAGCCTACGAGCAGTACTTC. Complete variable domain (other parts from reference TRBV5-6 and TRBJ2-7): DAGVTQSPTHLIKTRGQQVTLRCSPKSGHDTVSWYQQALGQGPQFIFQYYEEEERQRGNFPDRFSGHQFPNYSSELNVNALLLGDSALYLCASSGPGLAYEQYFGPGTRLTVT.